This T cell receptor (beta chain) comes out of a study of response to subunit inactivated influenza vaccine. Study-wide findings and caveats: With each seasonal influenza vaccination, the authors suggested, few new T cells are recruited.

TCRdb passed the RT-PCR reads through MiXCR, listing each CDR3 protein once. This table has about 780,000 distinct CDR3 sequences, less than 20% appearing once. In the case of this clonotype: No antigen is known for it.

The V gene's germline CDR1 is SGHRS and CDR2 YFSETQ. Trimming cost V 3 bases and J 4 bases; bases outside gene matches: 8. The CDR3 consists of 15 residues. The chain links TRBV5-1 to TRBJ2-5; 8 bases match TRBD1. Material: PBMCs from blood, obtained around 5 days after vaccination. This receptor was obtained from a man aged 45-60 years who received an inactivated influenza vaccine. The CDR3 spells CASSSQGALRETQYF. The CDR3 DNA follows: TGCGCCAGCAGCTCTCAGGGGGCGCTGAGAGAGACCCAGTACTTC.